A selection of T cell receptor beta chains follows, all from one sample in a study of T cell responses to AZD1222 COVID-19 vaccine. TCRdb's copy holds only in-frame clones and misses some; the assay was immunoSEQ multiplex PCR. The repertoire consists of 98,000 or so clones, with 93% occurring once and the leading ten covering approximately 5%. The specimen was peripheral blood, collected on day 0 of AZD1222 vaccination. These receptors all stem from an adult in good health. Each CDR3 is given with its conserved first and last residue. The D gene is left open where the match is weak. Some rows mark clone size as missing; the rest say once, few, many or name a class of expanded clone.

clone_size: -; j_call: TRBJ2-3; v_call: TRBV11-3; d_call: TRBD2; cdr3_nt: TGTGCCAGCAGCCGGGGACTAGCTAGCACAGATACGCAGTATTTT; cdr3_aa: CASSRGLASTDTQYF
clone_size: -; j_call: TRBJ1-2; v_call: TRBV25-1; d_call: -; cdr3_nt: TGTGCCAGCAGTGTAGACACTGCTTCGAAGTATGGCTACACCTTC; cdr3_aa: CASSVDTASKYGYTF
clone_size: -; j_call: TRBJ1-2; v_call: TRBV21-1; d_call: -; cdr3_nt: TGTGCCAGCAGCAAAGTTCGGGAAGAGGCTGGCTACACCTTC; cdr3_aa: CASSKVREEAGYTF
clone_size: -; j_call: TRBJ2-3; v_call: TRBV6-2/TRBV6-3; d_call: -; cdr3_nt: TGTGCCAGCAGTAGGACTACCACAGATACGCAGTATTTT; cdr3_aa: CASSRTTTDTQYF
clone_size: -; j_call: TRBJ2-2; v_call: TRBV25-1; d_call: TRBD2; cdr3_nt: TGTGCCAGCAGTGAAAGCGGGAGTTGGGAGCTGTTTTTT; cdr3_aa: CASSESGSWELFF
clone_size: -; j_call: TRBJ1-5; v_call: TRBV25-1; d_call: TRBD1; cdr3_nt: TGTGCCAGCAGGGGACAGGGTAGCAATCAGCCCCAGCATTTT; cdr3_aa: CASRGQGSNQPQHF
clone_size: once; j_call: TRBJ2-2; v_call: TRBV3-1/TRBV3-2; d_call: TRBD1; cdr3_nt: TGTGCCAGCAGCCAAGGGGGGACAGCGAACACCGGGGAGCTGTTTTTT; cdr3_aa: CASSQGGTANTGELFF
clone_size: -; j_call: TRBJ2-1; v_call: TRBV19; d_call: TRBD2; cdr3_nt: TGTGCCAGTAGTATTCAGGGACTATACTACAATGAGCAGTTCTTC; cdr3_aa: CASSIQGLYYNEQFF
clone_size: -; j_call: TRBJ2-1; v_call: TRBV4-2; d_call: TRBD2; cdr3_nt: TGTGCCAGCAGCCAAGTATTGCGGGAGGGATACAATGAGCAGTTCTTC; cdr3_aa: CASSQVLREGYNEQFF
clone_size: once; j_call: TRBJ2-7; v_call: TRBV18; d_call: TRBD2; cdr3_nt: TGTGCCAGCTCACTAGGGACTAGCGGGCGCGAGCAGTACTTC; cdr3_aa: CASSLGTSGREQYF
clone_size: once; j_call: TRBJ1-1; v_call: TRBV7-8; d_call: TRBD1; cdr3_nt: TGTGCCAGCAGCTTAGGTTGGTTGGACAGGGATTTCCTCGAGGACACTGAAGCTTTCTTT; cdr3_aa: CASSLGWLDRDFLEDTEAFF
clone_size: -; j_call: TRBJ1-1; v_call: TRBV10-3; d_call: -; cdr3_nt: TGTGCCATCAGCAATCGCCCAGGACCCACTGAAGCTTTCTTT; cdr3_aa: CAISNRPGPTEAFF
clone_size: -; j_call: TRBJ2-6; v_call: TRBV10-2; d_call: -; cdr3_nt: TGCGCCAGCAGTGGACGGATCTCTGGGGCCAACGTCCTGACTTTC; cdr3_aa: CASSGRISGANVLTF
clone_size: -; j_call: TRBJ1-1; v_call: TRBV5-1; d_call: -; cdr3_nt: TGCGCCAGCAGCCAGGACCCAAGGGCGACTGAAGCTTTCTTT; cdr3_aa: CASSQDPRATEAFF
clone_size: -; j_call: TRBJ2-5; v_call: TRBV18; d_call: -; cdr3_nt: TGTGCCAGCTCACCTCAGGCGGCCCGGGGAGAGACCCAGTACTTC; cdr3_aa: CASSPQAARGETQYF
clone_size: few; j_call: TRBJ2-3; v_call: TRBV29-1; d_call: -; cdr3_nt: TGCAGCGTGCCCGTTAGCGGCCCAGATACGCAGTATTTT; cdr3_aa: CSVPVSGPDTQYF
clone_size: -; j_call: TRBJ1-2; v_call: TRBV5-4; d_call: -; cdr3_nt: TGTGCCAGCAGCCCCCCCCCGCCAGGCAAAGGGGGCTACACCTTC; cdr3_aa: CASSPPPPGKGGYTF
clone_size: -; j_call: TRBJ2-1; v_call: TRBV3-1/TRBV3-2; d_call: -; cdr3_nt: TGTGCCAGCAGCCCTAGGGGACGGGGTGAGCAGTTCTTC; cdr3_aa: CASSPRGRGEQFF
clone_size: -; j_call: TRBJ2-7; v_call: TRBV5-1; d_call: TRBD1; cdr3_nt: TGCGCCAGCACCATATATACCGGGACAGGGGTCTACGAGCAGTACTTC; cdr3_aa: CASTIYTGTGVYEQYF
clone_size: -; j_call: TRBJ2-7; v_call: TRBV2; d_call: TRBD2; cdr3_nt: TGTGCCAGCAGCCTAGCGGGAGGGCCGAATTTACAACAGTACTTC; cdr3_aa: CASSLAGGPNLQQYF
clone_size: -; j_call: TRBJ1-4; v_call: TRBV28; d_call: TRBD1; cdr3_nt: TGTGCCAGCAGCCGACAGGGAGGAGGTGAAAAACTGTTTTTT; cdr3_aa: CASSRQGGGEKLFF
clone_size: -; j_call: TRBJ2-4; v_call: TRBV19; d_call: -; cdr3_nt: TGTGCCAGTAGTATCGTACGGCTAGCCAAAAACATTCAGTACTTC; cdr3_aa: CASSIVRLAKNIQYF
clone_size: -; j_call: TRBJ1-1; v_call: TRBV18; d_call: -; cdr3_nt: TGTGCCAGCTCACCCTCCCCGGGCGGAGCTTTCTTT; cdr3_aa: CASSPSPGGAFF
clone_size: -; j_call: TRBJ1-6; v_call: TRBV28; d_call: TRBD1; cdr3_nt: TGTGTCACAGGGGGCTTGTTAAGTAATTCACCCCTCCACTTT; cdr3_aa: CVTGGLLSNSPLHF
clone_size: -; j_call: TRBJ2-5; v_call: TRBV11-3; d_call: TRBD1; cdr3_nt: TGTGCCAGCAGGCAACAGGGGGAAGAGACCCAGTACTTC; cdr3_aa: CASRQQGEETQYF
clone_size: -; j_call: TRBJ1-2; v_call: TRBV2; d_call: -; cdr3_nt: TGTGCCAGCAGTGCTGGCGGGCGGGGTGGCTACACCTTC; cdr3_aa: CASSAGGRGGYTF
clone_size: -; j_call: TRBJ1-2; v_call: TRBV6-5; d_call: -; cdr3_nt: TGTGCCAGCAGAGGGGATGTCAGGGAAGTAGGAGGCTACACCTTC; cdr3_aa: CASRGDVREVGGYTF
clone_size: -; j_call: TRBJ1-1; v_call: TRBV10-2; d_call: TRBD1; cdr3_nt: TGCGCCAGCCCTCACTCCGGGGGCAGGGGGACTGAAGCTTTCTTT; cdr3_aa: CASPHSGGRGTEAFF
clone_size: -; j_call: TRBJ1-5; v_call: TRBV5-5; d_call: TRBD1; cdr3_nt: TGTGCCAGCAGCCATACTATGACAGGGGCCTCCAATCAGCCCCAGCATTTT; cdr3_aa: CASSHTMTGASNQPQHF
clone_size: -; j_call: TRBJ2-6; v_call: TRBV19; d_call: -; cdr3_nt: TGTGCCAGTAAAAGCAGTTTCTCTGGGGCCAACGTCCTGACTTTC; cdr3_aa: CASKSSFSGANVLTF
clone_size: -; j_call: TRBJ2-1; v_call: TRBV5-4; d_call: -; cdr3_nt: TGTGCCAGCAGCTGGAATCGTGAGCAGTTCTTC; cdr3_aa: CASSWNREQFF
clone_size: -; j_call: TRBJ2-5; v_call: TRBV2; d_call: -; cdr3_nt: TGTGCCAGCAGTGTGGACTCCCGGGCGGAGACCCAGTACTTC; cdr3_aa: CASSVDSRAETQYF
clone_size: -; j_call: TRBJ2-1; v_call: TRBV20-1; d_call: TRBD2; cdr3_nt: TGCAGTGCTAGTATACTAGCGGGCCCCCTCAACAATGAGCAGTTCTTC; cdr3_aa: CSASILAGPLNNEQFF
clone_size: -; j_call: TRBJ2-7; v_call: TRBV7-2; d_call: TRBD1; cdr3_nt: TGTGCCAGCAGCTTCGACAGGGACCCCTCCTACGAGCAGTACTTC; cdr3_aa: CASSFDRDPSYEQYF
clone_size: -; j_call: TRBJ1-2; v_call: TRBV2; d_call: -; cdr3_nt: TGTGCCAGCAGGGGGGTTACGGACTATGGCTACACCTTC; cdr3_aa: CASRGVTDYGYTF
clone_size: -; j_call: TRBJ2-7; v_call: TRBV29-1; d_call: TRBD2; cdr3_nt: TGCAGCGTTGAAACGCCTAGCGGGTCAAACCCCTACGAGCAGTACTTC; cdr3_aa: CSVETPSGSNPYEQYF
clone_size: few; j_call: TRBJ2-1; v_call: TRBV5-1; d_call: -; cdr3_nt: TGCGCCAGCAGCTTGGTCGGGGACAATGAGCAGTTCTTC; cdr3_aa: CASSLVGDNEQFF
clone_size: once; j_call: TRBJ2-5; v_call: TRBV6-2/TRBV6-3; d_call: -; cdr3_nt: TGTGCCAGCAGCCGACTAGGGTCGGGGAGAGAGACCCAGTACTTC; cdr3_aa: CASSRLGSGRETQYF
clone_size: -; j_call: TRBJ2-1; v_call: TRBV25-1; d_call: -; cdr3_nt: TGTGCCAGCAGTGAATATATGGCAGACGATGAGCAGTTCTTC; cdr3_aa: CASSEYMADDEQFF
clone_size: -; j_call: TRBJ2-7; v_call: TRBV11-2; d_call: -; cdr3_nt: TGTGCCAGCAGCTTAGCTTCAGGGTTCAACGAGCAGTACTTC; cdr3_aa: CASSLASGFNEQYF
clone_size: once; j_call: TRBJ1-1; v_call: TRBV4-1; d_call: -; cdr3_nt: TGCGCCAGCAGCCAATTATCCCGGGAAGGCACTGAAGCTTTCTTT; cdr3_aa: CASSQLSREGTEAFF
clone_size: -; j_call: TRBJ2-7; v_call: TRBV12-3/TRBV12-4; d_call: -; cdr3_nt: TGTGCCAGCAGTCAAAGGACGGACTACGAGCAGTACTTC; cdr3_aa: CASSQRTDYEQYF
clone_size: -; j_call: TRBJ1-1; v_call: TRBV7-9; d_call: -; cdr3_nt: TGTGCCAGCAGCGTCGGGGCAGCGAACACTGAAGCTTTCTTT; cdr3_aa: CASSVGAANTEAFF
clone_size: -; j_call: TRBJ1-2; v_call: TRBV7-9; d_call: TRBD1; cdr3_nt: TGTGCCAGCAGCTCCCCTACAGGGGACACGAACTATGGCTACACCTTC; cdr3_aa: CASSSPTGDTNYGYTF
clone_size: once; j_call: TRBJ1-3; v_call: TRBV7-2; d_call: -; cdr3_nt: TGTGCCAGCAGCTTAGGGAGCTCTGGAAACACCATATATTTT; cdr3_aa: CASSLGSSGNTIYF
clone_size: -; j_call: TRBJ2-7; v_call: TRBV5-1; d_call: TRBD1; cdr3_nt: TGCGCCAGCAGTTCTGACAGGGGGCGCGACGAGCAGTACTTC; cdr3_aa: CASSSDRGRDEQYF
clone_size: -; j_call: TRBJ1-1; v_call: TRBV30; d_call: -; cdr3_nt: TGTGCCTGGAGTGGCCCCCGGTCTAGTACTGAAGCTTTCTTT; cdr3_aa: CAWSGPRSSTEAFF
clone_size: -; j_call: TRBJ1-2; v_call: TRBV19; d_call: TRBD1; cdr3_nt: TGTGCCAGTAGTCTATCGTACCGGGACAGGGTCTATGGCTACACCTTC; cdr3_aa: CASSLSYRDRVYGYTF
clone_size: once; j_call: TRBJ1-4; v_call: TRBV5-1; d_call: -; cdr3_nt: TGCGCCAGCAGCGACACAGGGTCCACTAATGAAAAACTGTTTTTT; cdr3_aa: CASSDTGSTNEKLFF
clone_size: once; j_call: TRBJ2-3; v_call: TRBV6-5; d_call: TRBD2; cdr3_nt: TGTGCCAGTCGAGGACTAGCGGGCCCAGATACGCAGTATTTT; cdr3_aa: CASRGLAGPDTQYF
clone_size: -; j_call: TRBJ1-6; v_call: TRBV19; d_call: -; cdr3_nt: TGTGCCAGTTCACTTACCTCCGGGGCCCTCCACTTT; cdr3_aa: CASSLTSGALHF
clone_size: -; j_call: TRBJ1-1; v_call: TRBV11-2; d_call: TRBD1; cdr3_nt: TGTGCCAGCAGCTCCGGAGGGACAGGGGGTTTCACTGAAGCTTTCTTT; cdr3_aa: CASSSGGTGGFTEAFF
clone_size: -; j_call: TRBJ2-3; v_call: TRBV7-6; d_call: -; cdr3_nt: TGTGCCAGCAGCTTAGCCGGCGGGTTGGATACGCAGTATTTT; cdr3_aa: CASSLAGGLDTQYF
clone_size: -; j_call: TRBJ1-2; v_call: TRBV18; d_call: TRBD1; cdr3_nt: TGTGCCAGCTCACCATTACAGGGGGCGGACTATGGCTACACCTTC; cdr3_aa: CASSPLQGADYGYTF
clone_size: -; j_call: TRBJ2-5; v_call: TRBV14; d_call: -; cdr3_nt: TGTGCCAGCAGCCAGGGACCGGCCGGGACCCAGTACTTC; cdr3_aa: CASSQGPAGTQYF
clone_size: -; j_call: TRBJ2-1; v_call: TRBV28; d_call: TRBD2; cdr3_nt: TGTGCCAGCAGTTTAGGCGGGAGCTCCTACAATGAGCAGTTCTTC; cdr3_aa: CASSLGGSSYNEQFF
clone_size: -; j_call: TRBJ2-5; v_call: TRBV13; d_call: -; cdr3_nt: TGTGCCAGCAGCTTAAGCCAACAAGAGACCCAGTACTTC; cdr3_aa: CASSLSQQETQYF
clone_size: -; j_call: TRBJ2-2; v_call: TRBV5-1; d_call: -; cdr3_nt: TGCGCCAGCAGCTTGGATAGGCCCGGGGAGCTGTTTTTT; cdr3_aa: CASSLDRPGELFF
clone_size: -; j_call: TRBJ2-6; v_call: TRBV6-2/TRBV6-3; d_call: -; cdr3_nt: TGTGCCAGCAGTCCCCCTGGGGGGGCCGCCTCTGGGGCCAACGTCCTGACTTTC; cdr3_aa: CASSPPGGAASGANVLTF
clone_size: -; j_call: TRBJ1-1; v_call: TRBV11-3; d_call: -; cdr3_nt: TGTGCCAGCAGCTTAGAACCCCGGGAAGCTTTCTTT; cdr3_aa: CASSLEPREAFF